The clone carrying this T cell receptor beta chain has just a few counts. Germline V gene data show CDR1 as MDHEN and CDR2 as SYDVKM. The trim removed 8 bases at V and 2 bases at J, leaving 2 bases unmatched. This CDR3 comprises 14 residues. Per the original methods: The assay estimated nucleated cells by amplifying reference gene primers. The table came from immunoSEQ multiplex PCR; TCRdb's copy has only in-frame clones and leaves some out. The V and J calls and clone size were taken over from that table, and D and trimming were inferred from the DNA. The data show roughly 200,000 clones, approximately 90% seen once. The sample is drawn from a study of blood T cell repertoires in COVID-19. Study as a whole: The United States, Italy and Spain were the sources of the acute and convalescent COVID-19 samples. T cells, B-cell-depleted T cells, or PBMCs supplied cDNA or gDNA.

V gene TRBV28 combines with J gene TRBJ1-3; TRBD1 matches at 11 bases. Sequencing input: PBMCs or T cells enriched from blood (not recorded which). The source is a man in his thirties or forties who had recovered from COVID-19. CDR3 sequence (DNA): TGTGCCAGCGGGACAGGGGGTACTGGAAACACCATATATTTT. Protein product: CASGTGGTGNTIYF.